This TCR beta chain was sequenced during a study of blood T cell repertoires in COVID-19. This clone was found once. Data came from immunoSEQ multiplex PCR; TCRdb stores just in-frame clones and leaves some out. The table shows a few hundred thousand clones, with approximately 81% occurring only once. The sequence derives from an elderly woman with acute or convalescent COVID-19. The sequencing input was peripheral blood.

The chain's CDR3 is CASSLPGVSPLHF. DNA of the CDR3: TGTGCCAGCAGTTTACCAGGGGTTTCACCCCTCCACTTT. This chain links TRBV28 with TRBJ1-6; D perhaps matches TRBD1 (6 bases). CDR1 and CDR2 from the germline V gene are MDHEN and SYDVKM. The CDR3 sequence is 13 residues long. V lost 2 bases and J 9 bases, leaving 8 bases between the germline ends.